This T cell receptor (beta chain) was obtained from a study of CD8+ T cells in alopecia areata. Overall study findings and caveats: In scalp samples, resident alphabeta T cells of normal skin are also sequenced. TCR sharing was clearer in mice than between patients, perhaps partly owing to patient HLA diversity.

This clone has just a few counts. Antigen specificity is unknown. The sample carries other DNA sequences with the same CDR3. RNA was isolated and reverse transcribed to cDNA, the sequencing template. Measured with immunoSEQ multiplex PCR; TCRdb has only the in-frame clones, and not every one. This table has around 150,000 clones, 55% appearing once. The CDR3 covers 15 residues. Germline CDR1 reads SQVTM; CDR2 reads ANQGSEA. J lost 5 bases, V lost 2 bases, and 7 bases had no gene match. The sequence was collected from a human donor in good health. Source material: CD4+ T cells sorted from blood. V is TRBV29-1 and J is TRBJ2-5, with 11 bases fitting TRBD1. The CDR3 sequence is CSVEPDRGRGETQYF. The CDR3 DNA reads as TGCAGCGTTGAACCGGACAGGGGGCGCGGGGAGACCCAGTACTTC. Drawing the rest from reference TRBV29-1 and TRBJ2-5, the complete variable domain is SAVISQKPSRDICQRGTSLTIQCQVDSQVTMMFWYRQQPGQSLTLIATANQGSEATYESGFVIDKFPISRPNLTFSTLTVSNMSPEDSSIYLCSVEPDRGRGETQYFGPGTRLLVL.